This T cell receptor beta chain emerged from a study of tumor-infiltrating lymphocytes in oesophageal squamous cell carcinoma. This CDR3 contains 13 residues. V was trimmed by 5 bases and J by 2 bases, leaving 9 bases between them. Germline V CDR1 and CDR2: SGHTA, FQGNSA. This clonotype appeared a few times. TCRdb re-called the PCR reads with MiXCR, one entry per CDR3 protein. The sample has 24,000 or so distinct CDR3 sequences; around 38% are singletons. Input material: esophageal tumor tissue. The sequence was collected from a male donor with esophageal squamous cell carcinoma. The genes are TRBV7-2 and TRBJ2-5; TRBD1 might be the D (6 bases). CDR3 bases: TGTGCCAGCAGCGGACAGACACAAGAGACCCAGTACTTC. Translation: CASSGQTQETQYF.